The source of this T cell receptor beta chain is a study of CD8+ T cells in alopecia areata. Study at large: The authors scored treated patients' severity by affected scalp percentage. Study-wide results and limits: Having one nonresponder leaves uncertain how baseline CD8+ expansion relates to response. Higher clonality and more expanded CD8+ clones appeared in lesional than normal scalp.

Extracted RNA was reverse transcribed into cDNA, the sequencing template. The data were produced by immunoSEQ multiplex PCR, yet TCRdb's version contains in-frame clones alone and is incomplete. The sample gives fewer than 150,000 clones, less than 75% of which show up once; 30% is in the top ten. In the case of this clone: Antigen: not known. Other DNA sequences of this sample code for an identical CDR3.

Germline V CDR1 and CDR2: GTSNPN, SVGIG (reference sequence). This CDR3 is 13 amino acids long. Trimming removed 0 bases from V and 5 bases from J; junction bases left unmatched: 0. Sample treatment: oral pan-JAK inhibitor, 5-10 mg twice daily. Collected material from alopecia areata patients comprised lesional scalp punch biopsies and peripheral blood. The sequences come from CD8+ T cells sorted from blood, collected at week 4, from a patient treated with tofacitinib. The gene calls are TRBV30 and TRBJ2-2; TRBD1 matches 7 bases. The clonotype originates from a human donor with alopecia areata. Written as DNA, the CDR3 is TGTGCCTGGAGTGTACAGGGGACCGGGGAGCTGTTTTTT. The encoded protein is CAWSVQGTGELFF. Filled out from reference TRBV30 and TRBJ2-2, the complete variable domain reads SQTIHQWPATLVQPVGSPLSLECTVEGTSNPNLYWYRQAAGRGLQLLFYSVGIGQISSEVPQNLSASRPQDRQFILSSKKLLLSDSGFYLCAWSVQGTGELFFGEGSRLTVL.